Shown below are 10 T cell receptor beta chains from a single sample sequenced in a study of Ad26.COV2.S vaccination and SARS-CoV-2 variants. Treatment defined: about 20 received Ad26.COV2.S at low or high dose, single or two shots; about 5 received placebo; per-sample allocation not given. Specimen acquisition occurred on day 63 following the initial vaccine or placebo injection. Sequenced by immunoSEQ multiplex PCR; TCRdb stores in-frame clones only, minus some. The data show around 320,000 clones, around 83% seen once. Sequencing was performed on peripheral blood, taken in a trial of Ad26.COV2.S vaccine versus placebo. Receptors were obtained from a person aged 18-60 years who received the Ad26.COV2.S COVID-19 vaccine or a placebo.

V gene TRBV6-5 combines with J gene TRBJ1-1; D might be TRBD1 (5 bases). The CDR3 is made up of 14 amino acids. Germline lookup yields CDR1 MNHEY and CDR2 SVGAGI. V lost 6 bases and J lost 0, with 11 bases in between. The DNA of the CDR3 is TGTGCCAGCAGCCTGGACACCATGAACACTGAAGCTTTCTTT. This encodes CASSLDTMNTEAFF.

The gene calls are TRBV3-1 (or the pseudogene TRBV3-2) and TRBJ2-5; 9 nucleotides agree with TRBD1. The length of the CDR3 is 17 residues. Germline lookup yields CDR1 LGHDT and CDR2 YNNKEL (reference sequence). Trimming cost V 0 bases and J 2 bases; bases outside gene matches: 7. CDR3 residues: CASSQDPWTGVQETQYF. In DNA form, the CDR3 reads TGTGCCAGCAGCCAAGACCCCTGGACAGGGGTACAAGAGACCCAGTACTTC.

The chain links TRBV9 to TRBJ2-7; no firm D call. V was shortened by 0 bases and J by 4 bases, with 8 bases between the two germline ends. CDR1 is SGDLS, CDR2 YYNGEE, per germline. This CDR3 contains 13 residues. This CDR3 reads CASSVGPQYEQYF. For the CDR3, the DNA is TGTGCCAGCAGCGTAGGCCCCCAATACGAGCAGTACTTC.

This rearrangement joins TRBV7-9 to TRBJ1-2; 9 positions match TRBD1. CDR1 is SEHNR and CDR2 is FQNEAQ in the germline V gene (reference sequence). The CDR3 runs to 17 residues. V shed 8 bases, J shed 4 bases, and the junction held 17 bases outside the gene matches. Written as DNA, the CDR3 is TGTGCCAGCTCTCGAGCGCTGGGACAGGGACTGCTCTATGGCTACACCTTC. It encodes CASSRALGQGLLYGYTF.

In nucleotides, the CDR3 is TGTGCCAGCAGCTCAACCACAGGGCCCTCTGGAAACACCATATATTTT. Translating gives CASSSTTGPSGNTIYF. The gene calls are TRBV9 and TRBJ1-3; D might be TRBD1 (6 bases). CDR3 length: 16 residues. V was cut by 4 bases and J by 0 bases, with 14 bases left in between. Germline V lookup: CDR1 SGDLS, CDR2 YYNGEE.

V gene TRBV10-3 combines with J gene TRBJ1-5; D might be TRBD1 (6 bases). The CDR3 length is 18 residues. CDR1 and CDR2 from the germline V gene are ENHRY and SYGVKD. The germline V and J ends were trimmed by 0 bases and 1 base, with 16 bases remaining between them. The CDR3 coding sequence is TGTGCCATCAGTGAGTCGACGGGGGGGCTAGGGAGCAATCAGCCCCAGCATTTT. Translating gives CAISESTGGLGSNQPQHF.

The V call is TRBV30, the J call TRBJ2-3, with D possibly being TRBD2 (6 bases). Germline CDR1 reads GTSNPN; CDR2 reads SVGIG (reference sequence). The V end lost 3 bases, the J end lost 6 bases, and 7 bases lay between the germline ends. The CDR3 extends over 11 amino acids. CDR3 sequence (DNA): TGTGCCTGGAGACTAGCTGATACGCAGTATTTT. Its protein is CAWRLADTQYF. The variable domain in full, with the rest retrieved from reference TRBV30 and TRBJ2-3, is SQTIHQWPATLVQPVGSPLSLECTVEGTSNPNLYWYRQAAGRGLQLLFYSVGIGQISSEVPQNLSASRPQDRQFILSSKKLLLSDSGFYLCAWRLADTQYFGPGTRLTVL.

The V call is TRBV6-2 or TRBV6-3, the J call TRBJ1-1, with 8 bases matching TRBD1. The V gene's germline CDR1 is MNHEY and CDR2 SVGEGT. This CDR3 has 14 residues. The V and J ends lost 4 bases and 0 bases, in that order; junction bases with no gene match: 1. CDR3 in amino acids: CASSSGQVNTEAFF. CDR3 coding DNA: TGTGCCAGCAGTTCGGGACAGGTGAACACTGAAGCTTTCTTT.

This chain joins TRBV2 and TRBJ2-1; D possibly corresponds to TRBD1 (5 bases). The CDR3 is 16 amino acids. The V end was cut by 2 bases, the J end by 7 bases, with 18 bases between. Germline CDR1 is SNHLY and CDR2 is FYNNEI. The CDR3 DNA is TGTGCCAGCAGTGAACATCAGGGAACTCTAGGAAATGAGCAGTTCTTC. This gives the protein CASSEHQGTLGNEQFF.

The chain uses TRBV7-2 and TRBJ1-4, with 10 bases identical to TRBD1. The ends lost 3 bases at V and 8 bases at J; junction bases unmatched: 3. The CDR3 is 14 amino acids. Germline V lookup: CDR1 SGHTA, CDR2 FQGNSA. CDR3 DNA sequence: TGTGCCAGCAGCTTCGGGACAGGGGAAGAAAAACTGTTTTTT. The encoded protein is CASSFGTGEEKLFF.